The entry below describes one T cell receptor (beta chain). The V end lost 3 bases, the J end lost 7 bases, and 16 bases lay between the germline ends. This CDR3 region has 15 residues. Germline values: CDR1 SGHRS, CDR2 YFSETQ. This sample was taken from a study of cytomegalovirus exposure and HLA in healthy donors. Profiling relied on immunoSEQ multiplex PCR, and the TCRdb table lists in-frame clones only, not all of them. The profile shows about 260,000 clones, about nine tenths of them singletons. Sequencing was carried out using PBMCs. The clonotype was recovered from a woman aged 30 to 39 in good health and CMV-seronegative. J is TRBJ1-4 and V is TRBV5-1; D is unclear. CDR3: CASSSGSTSSEKLFF. The CDR3 nucleotides are TGCGCCAGCAGCTCGGGTTCGACCTCGAGTGAAAAACTGTTTTTT.